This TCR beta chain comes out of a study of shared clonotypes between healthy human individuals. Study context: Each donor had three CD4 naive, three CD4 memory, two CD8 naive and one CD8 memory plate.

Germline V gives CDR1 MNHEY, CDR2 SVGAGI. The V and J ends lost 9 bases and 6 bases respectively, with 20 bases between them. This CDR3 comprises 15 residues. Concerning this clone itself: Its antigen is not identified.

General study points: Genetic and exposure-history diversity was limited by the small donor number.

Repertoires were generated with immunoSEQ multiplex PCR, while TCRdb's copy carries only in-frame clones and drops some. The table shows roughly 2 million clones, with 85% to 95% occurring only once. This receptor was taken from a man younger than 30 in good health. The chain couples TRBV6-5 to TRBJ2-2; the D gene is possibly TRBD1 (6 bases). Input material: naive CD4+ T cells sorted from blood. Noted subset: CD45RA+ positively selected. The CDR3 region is CASTGSLNSAGELFF. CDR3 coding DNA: TGTGCCAGTACAGGGTCTCTTAATTCGGCCGGGGAGCTGTTTTTT.